This TCR beta chain was found in a study of T-cell reconstitution after alpha-beta-depleted transplantation in children. Study results and caveats: Hyperexpanded clones declined; after one year, newly produced T cells mostly supplied diversity.

The V segment lost 6 bases and the J segment 6 bases; nucleotides outside the gene matches: 12. CDR3 size: 16 residues. The V gene's germline CDR1 is KGHSH and CDR2 LQKENI. This clonotype was counted only a few times. Its antigen is undetermined. Preparation of the TCRbeta library involved a method that used unique molecular identifiers. MiXCR was run by TCRdb on the PCR reads, yielding one entry per CDR3 protein. The top ten clones hold less than 9% of a sample with around 270,000 distinct CDR3 sequences, about 9.4% of them seen once. The sequence came from a boy younger than two with acute myeloid leukemia, due to receive a stem cell transplant. Sample: PBMCs, taken before TCRalphabeta/CD19-depleted stem cell transplant. The genes are TRBV18 and TRBJ2-1; TRBD1 matches at 9 bases. In nucleotides, the CDR3 is TGTGCCAGCTCGAGCTGGGACAGGGTAAGTCGCAATGAGCAGTTCTTC. Translation gives CASSSWDRVSRNEQFF.